This TCR beta chain stems from a study of neurological immune-mediated disorders. TCRdb re-analysed the 5' RACE reads in MiXCR, keeping a single row per CDR3 protein. The table records 90,000 to 150,000 distinct CDR3 sequences, roughly 3.2% of them present only once. This clonotype was observed a few times. Germline V lookup: CDR1 SQVTM, CDR2 ANQGSEA. The germline V and J ends were trimmed by 1 base and 3 bases, with 18 bases remaining between them. This CDR3 is built from 16 residues. This chain connects TRBV29-1 to TRBJ1-2; D gene unclear. Sequencing input: PBMCs. This clonotype was obtained from a woman in her 30s with multiple sclerosis. CDR3 protein: CSVEVGYGNTDYGYTF. Written as DNA, the CDR3 is TGCAGCGTTGAAGTCGGTTATGGGAACACCGACTATGGCTACACCTTC. The full variable domain, with the rest looked up from reference TRBV29-1 and TRBJ1-2, is SAVISQKPSRDICQRGTSLTIQCQVDSQVTMMFWYRQQPGQSLTLIATANQGSEATYESGFVIDKFPISRPNLTFSTLTVSNMSPEDSSIYLCSVEVGYGNTDYGYTFGSGTRLTVV.